The 5 T cell receptor beta chains below were found in one sample sequenced in a study of CD8 T cells in ankylosing spondylitis. Study findings and constraints: Apparently characteristic of ankylosing spondylitis blood was a TCR beta motif (fewer than ten highly homologous variants).

MiXCR was run by TCRdb on the 5' RACE reads, yielding one entry per CDR3 protein. The sample holds 200,000 to 250,000 distinct CDR3 sequences; 15% to 20% are singletons and the top ten take about 42%. Antigens for these TCRs are unknown. Sequenced material: blood, either unsorted or a sorted T cell fraction (not recorded which). The receptors were sampled from a male donor with ankylosing spondylitis.

The chain recombines TRBV7-9 with TRBJ2-2, with D perhaps TRBD2 (5 bases). The CDR3 runs to 17 residues. CDR1 and CDR2 from the germline V gene are SEHNR and FQNEAQ (reference sequence). Trimming took off 4 bases at V and 5 bases at J, with 20 bases between the two ends. The CDR3 loop is CASSSNPISLATGELFF. DNA of the CDR3: TGTGCCAGCAGCTCCAACCCGATTTCTCTAGCAACCGGGGAGCTGTTTTTT.

The rearrangement uses TRBV11-3 and TRBJ2-1, with 8 bases identical to TRBD2. Germline-derived CDR1 and CDR2 are SGHNT and YENEEA. This CDR3 spans 16 amino acids. Trimming took 5 bases from V and 3 from J; bases not matched to a gene: 9. The CDR3 spells CASSPHSGGLYNEQFF. The CDR3 DNA reads TGTGCCAGCAGCCCTCACAGCGGGGGCCTCTACAATGAGCAGTTCTTC. Full variable domain (remainder filled in from reference TRBV11-3 and TRBJ2-1): EAGVVQSPRYKIIEKKQPVAFWCNPISGHNTLYWYLQNLGQGPELLIRYENEEAVDDSQLPKDRFSAERLKGVDSTLKIQPAELGDSAVYLCASSPHSGGLYNEQFFGPGTRLTVL.

V and J are TRBV5-4 and TRBJ1-2; no clear D. This CDR3 has 12 amino acids. Between the trimmed V and J ends, which lost 6 bases and 2 bases, there was a span of 8 bases. Germline V gene sequence: CDR1 SGHNT, CDR2 YYREEE (reference sequence). CDR3 protein: CASTGQNYGYTF. In DNA form, the CDR3 reads TGTGCCAGCACCGGGCAGAACTATGGCTACACCTTC.

The sample holds a few counts of this clonotype. This chain links TRBV4-3 with TRBJ2-1, with 7 nucleotides matching TRBD1. The junction had 6 bases not matched to a gene; V was cut back by 0 bases and J by 4 bases. CDR3 length: 16 residues. Per the germline V gene, CDR1 is LGHNA and CDR2 is YSLEER. CDR3 protein: CASSQDRTGLYNEQFF. CDR3 DNA: TGCGCCAGCAGCCAAGATAGGACAGGCCTTTACAATGAGCAGTTCTTC.

In its sample, this clonotype was seen a few times. The chain combines TRBV29-1 with TRBJ2-5; TRBD2 matches at 9 bases. The junction had 6 bases not matched to a gene; V was cut back by 4 bases and J by 3 bases. CDR1 and CDR2 from the germline V gene are SQVTM and ANQGSEA. The CDR3 totals 14 residues. CDR3 coding DNA: TGCAGCGTTGCCGGAATAGCGGGAGAAGAGACCCAGTACTTC. It specifies CSVAGIAGEETQYF.